This TCR beta chain came from a study of CD8+ T cells in alopecia areata. TCR sequencing used cDNA made by reverse transcription of extracted RNA. The assay was immunoSEQ multiplex PCR, and TCRdb's table has in-frame clones only and misses some. The top ten hold 31% of the sample, which has about 23,000 clones, roughly 52% seen once. The CDR3 is 14 amino acids. The V end was cut by 6 bases, the J end by 5 bases, with 16 bases between. The germline V gene has CDR1 MNHEY and CDR2 SMNVEV (reference sequence). The sample was NKG2D-high CD8+ T cells sorted from blood. This clonotype was obtained from a human donor with alopecia areata. The chain recombines TRBV27 with TRBJ1-2, with D tentatively TRBD1 (5 bases). CDR3 sequence reads: CASSHPNPGYGYTF. The CDR3, as DNA: TGTGCCAGCAGCCACCCTAATCCAGGGTATGGCTACACCTTC.